This T cell receptor beta chain was captured by sequencing in a study of response to subunit inactivated influenza vaccine. TCRdb passed the RT-PCR reads through MiXCR, listing each CDR3 protein once. The sample yields 500,000 or so distinct CDR3 sequences, approximately 11% seen once. V lost 8 bases and J lost 2; bases outside the gene matches: 5. CDR1 is SGHAT, CDR2 FQNNGV, per germline. The length of the CDR3 is 14 residues. The starting material was PBMCs from blood, obtained about 40 days after vaccination. The rearrangement links TRBV11-2 to TRBJ2-5, with 10 nucleotides matching TRBD1. This clonotype was sampled from a man aged 45-65 years who received an inactivated influenza vaccine. CDR3 residues: CASCSDRGQETQYF. CDR3 coding DNA: TGTGCCAGCTGCTCGGACAGGGGGCAAGAGACCCAGTACTTC.